This T cell receptor (beta chain) comes out of a study of cytomegalovirus exposure and HLA in healthy donors. Study results and caveats: A highly shared variant cluster was judged a likely technical artifact.

With 60 Vbeta and 13 Jbeta primers, the PCR was carried out. Repertoires were generated with immunoSEQ multiplex PCR, while TCRdb's copy carries only in-frame clones and drops some. The table for this sample gives over 100,000 clones. CDR3 size: 14 residues. Germline loops: CDR1 MNHNY, CDR2 SVGAGI (reference sequence). Trimming took 8 bases from V and 6 from J, leaving 16 bases between them. With respect to this clone: Its antigen is currently unknown.

Material: PBMCs. The TCR was taken from a man aged 40-49 years in good health and CMV-seropositive. The rearrangement links TRBV6-6 to TRBJ1-4, with D perhaps TRBD1 (5 bases). The CDR3 here is CASSRGTADEKLFF. DNA of the CDR3: TGTGCCAGCTCCCGGGGGACTGCAGATGAAAAACTGTTTTTT.